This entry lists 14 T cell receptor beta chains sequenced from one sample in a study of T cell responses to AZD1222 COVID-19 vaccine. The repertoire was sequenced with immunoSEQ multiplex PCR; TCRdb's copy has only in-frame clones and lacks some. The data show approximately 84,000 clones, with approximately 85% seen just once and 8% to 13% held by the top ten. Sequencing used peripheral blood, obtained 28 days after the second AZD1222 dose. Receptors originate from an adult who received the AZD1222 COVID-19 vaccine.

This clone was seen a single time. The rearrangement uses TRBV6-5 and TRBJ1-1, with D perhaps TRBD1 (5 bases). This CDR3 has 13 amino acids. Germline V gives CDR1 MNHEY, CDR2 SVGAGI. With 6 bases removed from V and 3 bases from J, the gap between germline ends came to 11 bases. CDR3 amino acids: CASSYPGHTEAFF. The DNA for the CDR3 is TGTGCCAGCAGCTACCCAGGGCACACTGAAGCTTTCTTT.

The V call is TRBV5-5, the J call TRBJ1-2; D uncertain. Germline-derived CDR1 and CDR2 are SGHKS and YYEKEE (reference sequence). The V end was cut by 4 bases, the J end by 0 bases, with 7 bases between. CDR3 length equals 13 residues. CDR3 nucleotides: TGTGCCAGCAGCCCGGGCCCTAACTATGGCTACACCTTC. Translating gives CASSPGPNYGYTF.

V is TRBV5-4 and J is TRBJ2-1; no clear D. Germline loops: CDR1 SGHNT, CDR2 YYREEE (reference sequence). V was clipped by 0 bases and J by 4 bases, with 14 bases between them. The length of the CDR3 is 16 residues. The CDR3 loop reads CASSLDMQVQYNEQFF. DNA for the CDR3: TGTGCCAGCAGCTTGGATATGCAGGTCCAGTACAATGAGCAGTTCTTC.

CDR3 nucleotide sequence: TGTGCCAGCAACCGGCGGGGTTTCAGGGGCAATCAGCCCCAGCATTTT. This gives the protein CASNRRGFRGNQPQHF. J is TRBJ1-5 and V is TRBV28, with TRBD1 as a possible D gene (5 bases). This CDR3 spans 16 amino acids. Trimming removed 7 bases at V and 2 bases at J, with 18 bases between. Germline-derived CDR1 and CDR2 are MDHEN and SYDVKM.

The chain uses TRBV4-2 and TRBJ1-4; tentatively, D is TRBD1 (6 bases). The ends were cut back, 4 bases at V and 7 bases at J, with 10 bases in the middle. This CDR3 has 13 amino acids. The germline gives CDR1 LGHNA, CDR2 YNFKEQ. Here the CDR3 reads CASSPDRFEKLFF. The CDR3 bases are TGTGCCAGCAGCCCTGACAGGTTTGAAAAACTGTTTTTT.

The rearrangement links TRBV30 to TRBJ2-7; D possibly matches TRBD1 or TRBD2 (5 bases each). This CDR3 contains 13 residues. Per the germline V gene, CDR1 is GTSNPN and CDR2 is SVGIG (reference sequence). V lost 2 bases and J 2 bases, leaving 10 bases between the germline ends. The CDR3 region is CAWSRDVAYEQYF. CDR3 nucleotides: TGTGCCTGGAGTAGGGACGTGGCCTACGAGCAGTACTTC.

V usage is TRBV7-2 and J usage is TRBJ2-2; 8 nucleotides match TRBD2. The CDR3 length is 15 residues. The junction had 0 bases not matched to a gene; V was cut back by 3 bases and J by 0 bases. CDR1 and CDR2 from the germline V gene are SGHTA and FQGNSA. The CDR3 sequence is CASSFGGANTGELFF. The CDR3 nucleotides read TGTGCCAGCAGCTTCGGGGGGGCGAACACCGGGGAGCTGTTTTTT.

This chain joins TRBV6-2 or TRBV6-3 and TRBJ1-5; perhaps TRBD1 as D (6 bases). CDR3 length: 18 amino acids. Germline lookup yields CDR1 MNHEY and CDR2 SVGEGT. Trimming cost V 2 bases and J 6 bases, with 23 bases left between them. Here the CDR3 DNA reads TGTGCCAGCAGTTACCATCCCAGGGACATAGGATTCGCTCAGCCCCAGCATTTT. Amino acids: CASSYHPRDIGFAQPQHF.

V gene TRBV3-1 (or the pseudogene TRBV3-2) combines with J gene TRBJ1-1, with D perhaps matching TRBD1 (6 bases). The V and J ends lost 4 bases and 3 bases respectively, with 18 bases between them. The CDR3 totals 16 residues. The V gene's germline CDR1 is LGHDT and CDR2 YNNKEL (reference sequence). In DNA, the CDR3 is TGTGCCAGCAGCCGCGGGCAAGGGGGTATGGACACTGAAGCTTTCTTT. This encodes CASSRGQGGMDTEAFF.

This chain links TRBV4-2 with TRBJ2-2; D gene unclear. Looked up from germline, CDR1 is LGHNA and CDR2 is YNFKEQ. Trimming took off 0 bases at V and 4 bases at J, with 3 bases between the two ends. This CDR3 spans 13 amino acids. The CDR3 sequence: CASSQDVTGELFF. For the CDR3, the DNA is TGTGCCAGCAGCCAAGATGTCACCGGGGAGCTGTTTTTT.

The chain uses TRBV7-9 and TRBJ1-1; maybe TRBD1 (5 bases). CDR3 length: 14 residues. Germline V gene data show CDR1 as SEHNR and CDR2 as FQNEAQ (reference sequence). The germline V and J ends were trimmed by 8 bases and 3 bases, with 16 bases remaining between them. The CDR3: CASGWGVEYTEAFF. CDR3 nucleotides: TGTGCCAGCGGGTGGGGGGTTGAGTACACTGAAGCTTTCTTT. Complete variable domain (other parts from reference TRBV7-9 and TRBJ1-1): DTGVSQNPRHKITKRGQNVTFRCDPISEHNRLYWYRQTLGQGPEFLTYFQNEAQLEKSRLLSDRFSAERPKGSFSTLEIQRTEQGDSAMYLCASGWGVEYTEAFFGQGTRLTVV.

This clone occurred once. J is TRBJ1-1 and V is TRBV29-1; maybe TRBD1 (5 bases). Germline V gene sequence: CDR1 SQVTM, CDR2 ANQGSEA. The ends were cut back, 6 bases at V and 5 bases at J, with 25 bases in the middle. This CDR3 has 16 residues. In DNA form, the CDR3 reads TGCAGCGTCGCCCCCCCAGAGGAAGGGGAGGGGACTGAAGCTTTCTTT. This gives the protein CSVAPPEEGEGTEAFF. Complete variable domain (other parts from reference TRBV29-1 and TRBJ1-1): SAVISQKPSRDICQRGTSLTIQCQVDSQVTMMFWYRQQPGQSLTLIATANQGSEATYESGFVIDKFPISRPNLTFSTLTVSNMSPEDSSIYLCSVAPPEEGEGTEAFFGQGTRLTVV.

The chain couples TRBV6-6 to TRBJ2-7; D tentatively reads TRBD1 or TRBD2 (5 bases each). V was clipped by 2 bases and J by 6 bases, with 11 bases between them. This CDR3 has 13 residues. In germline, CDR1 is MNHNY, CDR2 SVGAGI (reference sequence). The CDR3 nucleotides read TGTGCCAGCAGTTACCCTGACGGGGCCGAGCAGTACTTC. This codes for CASSYPDGAEQYF.

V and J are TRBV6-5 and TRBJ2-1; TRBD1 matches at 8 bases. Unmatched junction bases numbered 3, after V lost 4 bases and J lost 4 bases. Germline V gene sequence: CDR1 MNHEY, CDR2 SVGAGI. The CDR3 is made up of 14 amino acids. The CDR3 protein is CASSLGQEYNEQFF. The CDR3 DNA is TGTGCCAGCAGTTTGGGACAGGAGTACAATGAGCAGTTCTTC.